Listed below are T cell receptor beta chains from one sample, sequenced in a study of OX40 agonist ivuxolimab in advanced cancers. Assay used: immunoSEQ multiplex PCR; TCRdb lists only in-frame clones, some missing. The table has more than 50,000 clones, 81% seen once. The sequencing used CD4+ or CD8+ T cells sorted from blood, collected in a trial of the OX40 agonist ivuxolimab. The receptor source for this set is an adult with an advanced solid tumor such as melanoma, head and neck, liver or kidney cancer. The CDR3 runs from the conserved cysteine through the conserved F or W. Each record gives: clone size, V gene, J gene, D gene, CDR3 protein, CDR3 DNA. A D gene is named only where the DNA matches it firmly. Only part of the rows carry a size: once, few, many, or a class if the clone is expanded.

>.|TRBV7-9|TRBJ2-2|.
CASSLARDTGELFF
TGTGCCAGCAGCTTGGCCAGGGACACCGGGGAGCTGTTTTTT
>.|TRBV5-1|TRBJ2-3|.
CASSLGAQSGTDTQYF
TGCGCCAGCAGCTTGGGGGCCCAGAGTGGCACAGATACGCAGTATTTT
>few|TRBV7-9|TRBJ2-5|.
CASPGGEPQETQYF
TGTGCCAGCCCCGGGGGAGAACCCCAAGAGACCCAGTACTTC
>.|TRBV15|TRBJ2-2|TRBD2
CATSIPPGLAGGRDTGELFF
TGTGCCACCAGCATACCCCCCGGACTAGCGGGGGGGCGCGACACCGGGGAGCTGTTTTTT
>.|TRBV5-4|TRBJ1-1|.
CASSSQGNTEAFF
TGTGCCAGCAGCTCTCAAGGGAACACTGAAGCTTTCTTT
>.|TRBV7-9|TRBJ1-5|.
CASSHGVNSNQPQHF
TGTGCCAGCAGCCACGGAGTGAATAGCAATCAGCCCCAGCATTTT
>.|TRBV7-9|TRBJ1-2|.
CASMDDRSNYGYTF
TGTGCCAGCATGGATGACAGGAGTAACTATGGCTACACCTTC
>.|TRBV7-2|TRBJ2-1|.
CASSLGIANEQFF
TGTGCCAGCAGCTTAGGGATAGCCAATGAGCAGTTCTTC
>.|TRBV4-1|TRBJ2-2|TRBD2
CASSPSGGATGELFF
TGCGCCAGCAGCCCTAGCGGGGGGGCAACCGGGGAGCTGTTTTTT
>.|TRBV7-8|TRBJ1-5|TRBD1
CASSGPRDRGFKPQHF
TGTGCCAGCAGCGGGCCCCGGGACAGGGGCTTCAAGCCCCAGCATTTT
>.|TRBV6-6|TRBJ1-6|TRBD1
CASSSTGSGSPLHF
TGTGCCAGCAGTTCGACAGGGTCCGGTTCACCCCTCCACTTT
>.|TRBV9|TRBJ2-6|.
CARRPGANVLTF
TGTGCCAGAAGGCCCGGGGCCAACGTCCTGACTTTC
>.|TRBV5-4|TRBJ2-1|TRBD2
CASSRGGARFF
TGTGCCAGCAGCCGCGGGGGGGCCCGGTTCTTC
>medium-sized|TRBV2|TRBJ1-2|.
CASSEAAEYGYTF
TGTGCCAGCAGTGAGGCAGCTGAGTATGGCTACACCTTC
>.|TRBV29-1|TRBJ1-1|TRBD1
CSVVPRDRGLNTEAFF
TGCAGCGTTGTTCCCCGGGACAGGGGGCTGAACACTGAAGCTTTCTTT
>once|TRBV6-5|TRBJ1-1|.
CASSSAGDLGNTEAFF
TGTGCCAGCAGTTCCGCCGGCGACTTGGGGAACACTGAAGCTTTCTTT
>once|TRBV6-5|TRBJ1-2|.
CASSPRGGYYGYTF
TGTGCCAGCAGTCCAAGGGGGGGGTACTATGGCTACACCTTC
>.|TRBV2|TRBJ1-2|TRBD1
CASSEVWTGSYGYTF
TGTGCCAGCAGTGAAGTTTGGACAGGGTCCTATGGCTACACCTTC
>.|TRBV5-1|TRBJ1-1|.
CASSLGAEAFF
TGCGCCAGCAGCTTGGGGGCTGAAGCTTTCTTT
>.|TRBV6-1|TRBJ1-6|.
CASIGAAYNSPLHF
TGTGCCAGCATAGGGGCCGCCTATAATTCACCCCTCCACTTT
>.|TRBV2|TRBJ2-7|.
CASRSPGQGTYEQYF
TGTGCCAGCAGGTCGCCGGGACAAGGGACCTACGAGCAGTACTTC
>.|TRBV19|TRBJ1-4|.
CASSPRPGRTNEKLFF
TGTGCCAGTAGTCCCCGCCCGGGACGGACTAATGAAAAACTGTTTTTT
>once|TRBV19|TRBJ2-5|TRBD1
CASSPGRDSIQETQYF
TGTGCCAGTAGTCCGGGTCGGGACAGCATCCAAGAGACCCAGTACTTC
>.|TRBV7-2|TRBJ1-1|.
CASSYRARGTEAFF
TGTGCCAGCAGCTACAGAGCACGGGGGACTGAAGCTTTCTTT
>.|TRBV28|TRBJ2-7|.
CASSFQRTEQYF
TGTGCCAGCAGTTTCCAAAGGACAGAGCAGTACTTC